One sample yielded the 27 T cell receptor beta chains listed below, sequenced in a study of persistence of HIV-infected CD4 T cells. Their specific antigens are unknown. This was the immunoSEQ version 4 assay in survey mode. Libraries were prepared by immunoSEQ multiplex PCR; TCRdb keeps only in-frame clonotypes and omits some of them. The data hold tens of thousands of clones, with less than 85% observed a single time. The stimulus was an HIV-1 Gag 15-mer peptide pool, about 1.1 ug/peptide/mL. CD40L/CD69 double-negative CD45RO-high memory CD4+ T cells were collected. The sample consisted of CD4+ T cells sorted from PBMCs after roughly 18-hour stimulation, taken from a patient who received antiretroviral therapy. The receptors originated from an adult man with HIV who was CMV-seropositive.

Only one count was recorded for this clone. This chain connects TRBV28 to TRBJ2-1; 10 bases match TRBD2. The CDR3 has 15 residues. With 5 bases clipped from V and 3 bases from J, the junction kept 4 bases outside the gene matches. The germline gives CDR1 MDHEN, CDR2 SYDVKM. CDR3: CASSRSGGGYNEQFF. DNA for the CDR3: TGTGCCAGCAGTCGAAGCGGGGGGGGCTACAATGAGCAGTTCTTC. Using reference TRBV28 and TRBJ2-1 for the parts outside the CDR3, the full variable domain is DVKVTQSSRYLVKRTGEKVFLECVQDMDHENMFWYRQDPGLGLRLIYFSYDVKMKEKGDIPEGYSVSREKKERFSLILESASTNQTSMYLCASSRSGGGYNEQFFGPGTRLTVL.

The chain employs TRBV7-8 and TRBJ1-3; tentative D call: TRBD1 (5 bases). Deletions cut 2 bases from V and 4 bases from J, with 15 bases between. CDR3 length equals 16 residues. CDR1 and CDR2 from the germline V gene are SGHVS and FQNEAQ. The CDR3 sequence is CASSLLRAQGGNTIYF. DNA of the CDR3: TGTGCCAGCAGCTTACTCAGGGCCCAAGGAGGAAACACCATATATTTT. Variable domain in full (rest from reference TRBV7-8 and TRBJ1-3): GAGVSQSPRYKVAKRGQDVALRCDPISGHVSLFWYQQALGQGPEFLTYFQNEAQLDKSGLPSDRFFAERPEGSVSTLKIQRTQQEDSAVYLCASSLLRAQGGNTIYFGEGSWLTVV.

The rearrangement links TRBV9 to TRBJ1-1, with 7 bases aligning to TRBD1. This CDR3 comprises 15 residues. The germline V gene has CDR1 SGDLS and CDR2 YYNGEE. Trimming removed 4 bases from V and 5 bases from J; junction bases left unmatched: 11. CDR3 residues: CASSRDYRGPTEAFF. The CDR3 bases are TGTGCCAGCAGCCGAGATTACAGGGGTCCTACTGAAGCTTTCTTT.

V is TRBV11-2 and J is TRBJ2-3; no clear D gene. The V end lost 5 bases, the J end lost 6 bases, and 24 bases lay between the germline ends. Germline assignment: CDR1 SGHAT and CDR2 FQNNGV. This CDR3 comprises 17 residues. CDR3 loop: CASSVATVPQGFDTQYF. DNA for the CDR3: TGTGCCAGCAGCGTCGCGACGGTACCTCAAGGATTTGATACGCAGTATTTT.

The chain's CDR3 is CATSDSTSLGGIQYF. The CDR3 DNA reads TGTGCCACCAGTGATTCCACTTCCTTGGGTGGCATTCAGTACTTC. The chain uses TRBV24-1 and TRBJ2-4; D gene unclear. With 2 bases removed from V and 9 bases from J, the gap between germline ends came to 16 bases. CDR1 KGHDR and CDR2 SFDVKD come from the germline V gene. The CDR3 has 15 amino acids.

This clone was seen just once. V gene TRBV12-5 combines with J gene TRBJ1-5; D ambiguous. The ends were cut back, 5 bases at V and 6 bases at J, with 14 bases in the middle. The CDR3 runs 14 residues. The germline V gene encodes CDR1 LGHNT and CDR2 FRNRAP. CDR3 amino acids: CASGPQTEFQPQHF. Here the CDR3 DNA reads TGTGCTAGTGGTCCCCAGACCGAATTTCAGCCCCAGCATTTT.

In its sample, this clone was seen a few times. V is TRBV7-3 and J is TRBJ1-1; 8 nucleotides agree with TRBD1. CDR3 size: 14 residues. Germline loops: CDR1 SGHTA, CDR2 FQGTGA. The ends lost 0 bases at V and 6 bases at J; junction bases unmatched: 3. Here the CDR3 DNA reads TGTGCCAGCAGCTTAACGCAGGGGGCGGCTGAAGCTTTCTTT. Translated: CASSLTQGAAEAFF.

The J gene is TRBJ2-1, the V gene TRBV7-7; TRBD2 agrees at 8 bases. V lost 1 base and J lost 7; bases outside the gene matches: 6. In germline, CDR1 is SSHAT, CDR2 FNYEAQ (reference sequence). The CDR3 runs 15 residues. CDR3 DNA sequence: TGTGCCAGCAGCTTAGAAGCGGGGGACCATAATGAGCAGTTCTTC. This translates into CASSLEAGDHNEQFF.

The chain has TRBV3-1 (or the pseudogene TRBV3-2) and TRBJ2-3; D unclear. V was cut by 0 bases and J by 9 bases, with 4 bases left in between. The CDR3 has 11 residues. Germline assignment: CDR1 LGHDT and CDR2 YNNKEL (reference sequence). CDR3 bases: TGTGCCAGCAGCCAAGAAACCACGCAGTATTTT. The encoded protein is CASSQETTQYF.

This clone was recorded once. The chain uses TRBV7-2 and TRBJ1-1, with a weak D call TRBD1 (5 bases). Germline V gene data show CDR1 as SGHTA and CDR2 as FQGNSA. The CDR3 runs to 14 residues. V gave up 5 bases and J gave up 4 bases, with 14 bases separating them. CDR3 residues: CASSLHGGFTEAFF. The CDR3 nucleotides are TGTGCCAGCAGCCTGCACGGGGGATTCACTGAAGCTTTCTTT.

V usage is TRBV29-1 and J usage is TRBJ2-3, with TRBD2 matching over 9 bases. V dropped 6 bases and J dropped 2; count of bases not matched to a gene: 9. The CDR3 covers 15 residues. Germline CDR1 SQVTM, CDR2 ANQGSEA. CDR3 sequence (DNA): TGCAGCGTGACCCAGGCGGGGGGGCCCACAGATACGCAGTATTTT. Amino acid sequence: CSVTQAGGPTDTQYF.

This clone was recorded a few times. The chain combines TRBV5-4 with TRBJ2-2; D is undetermined. The CDR3 has 14 amino acids. Germline-derived CDR1 and CDR2 are SGHNT and YYREEE (reference sequence). Trimming stripped 3 bases from V and 0 bases from J, with 6 bases between. DNA of the CDR3: TGTGCCAGCAGCTCCACTTCGAACACCGGGGAGCTGTTTTTT. It is translated as CASSSTSNTGELFF.

This clone was recorded a few times. V is TRBV15 and J is TRBJ2-4; D ambiguous. In germline, CDR1 is LNHNV, CDR2 YYDKDF (reference sequence). This CDR3 has 13 amino acids. V was cut by 0 bases and J by 2 bases, with 2 bases left in between. The CDR3 DNA sequence: TGTGCCACCAGCAGAGACTCCAAAAACATTCAGTACTTC. Encoded protein: CATSRDSKNIQYF.

The chain has TRBV19 and TRBJ1-3; D may be TRBD1 (5 bases). The CDR3 covers 15 residues. V was cut by 6 bases and J by 2 bases, with 14 bases left in between. Germline CDR1 LNHDA, CDR2 SQIVND (reference sequence). The CDR3 loop reads CASSLRGVPGNTIYF. CDR3 sequence (DNA): TGTGCCAGTAGCCTCCGGGGGGTACCTGGAAACACCATATATTTT.

This clone was counted a single time. The chain uses TRBV18 and TRBJ2-3, with 7 bases that match TRBD1. V lost 8 bases to trimming and J lost 2 bases; unmatched junction nucleotides: 10. The CDR3 totals 15 residues. Germline CDR1 is KGHSH and CDR2 is LQKENI. CDR3 DNA sequence: TGTGCCAGCACAGGGTTTACAGGGGACACAGATACGCAGTATTTT. Protein: CASTGFTGDTDTQYF.

The J gene is TRBJ1-5, the V gene TRBV4-1; D remains ambiguous. The V gene's germline CDR1 is MGHRA and CDR2 YSYEKL. The V end was cut by 1 base, the J end by 4 bases, with 8 bases between. The CDR3 has 14 residues. DNA for the CDR3: TGCGCCAGCAGCCAAGTCGGGAGAAATCAGCCCCAGCATTTT. It yields the protein CASSQVGRNQPQHF.

In DNA form, the CDR3 reads TGTGCCAGCAGGAGATACTCTAGCGGGGGGGCTTCAGATACGCAGTATTTT. Protein sequence: CASRRYSSGGASDTQYF. The chain combines TRBV28 with TRBJ2-3; 12 bases are a match to TRBD2. Germline V lookup: CDR1 MDHEN, CDR2 SYDVKM. The CDR3 consists of 17 residues. The J segment lost 4 bases and the V segment lost 6 bases, leaving 11 bases of the junction unmatched.

The V and J genes are TRBV5-1 and TRBJ2-2; possible D gene TRBD1, 6 bases. There are 15 residues in the CDR3. Germline lookup yields CDR1 SGHRS and CDR2 YFSETQ. The V gene lost 1 base and the J gene lost 2 bases, with 9 bases spanning the gap. CDR3 DNA sequence: TGCGCCAGCAGCTTGAACAGGGCCAACACCGGGGAGCTGTTTTTT. Encoded protein: CASSLNRANTGELFF.

The V call is TRBV19, the J call TRBJ2-7; 7 positions agree with TRBD1. The CDR3 totals 14 residues. Trimming removed 7 bases from V and 5 bases from J; junction bases left unmatched: 11. Per germline, CDR1 LNHDA and CDR2 SQIVND (reference sequence). For the CDR3, the DNA is TGTGCCAGTACCAAGGGGACAGTACCCCACGAGCAGTACTTC. It yields the protein CASTKGTVPHEQYF. Full variable domain (outside the CDR3, taken from reference TRBV19 and TRBJ2-7): DGGITQSPKYLFRKEGQNVTLSCEQNLNHDAMYWYRQDPGQGLRLIYYSQIVNDFQKGDIAEGYSVSREKKESFPLTVTSAQKNPTAFYLCASTKGTVPHEQYFGPGTRLTVT.

The chain is built from TRBV4-1 and TRBJ2-7; 7 nucleotides line up with TRBD2. Germline loops: CDR1 MGHRA, CDR2 YSYEKL. This CDR3 region has 15 residues. After removal of 4 bases from V and 4 bases from J, the junction contained 10 bases not matched to a gene. The DNA for the CDR3 is TGCGCCAGCAGCCTACGTTCAGCGGGGCCTTACGAGCAGTACTTC. Protein product: CASSLRSAGPYEQYF.

This clone was seen once. This chain uses TRBV2 with TRBJ2-3; 10 bases match TRBD2. The CDR3 covers 17 residues. Germline CDR1 and CDR2: SNHLY and FYNNEI. The V gene end was trimmed by 3 bases and the J gene end by 5 bases; junction bases not matched to a gene: 11. CDR3 amino acids: CASSEDSGGIKGDTQYF. The CDR3 bases are TGTGCCAGCAGTGAGGATAGCGGGGGGATCAAGGGAGATACGCAGTATTTT. Drawing the rest from reference TRBV2 and TRBJ2-3, the complete variable domain is EPEVTQTPSHQVTQMGQEVILRCVPISNHLYFYWYRQILGQKVEFLVSFYNNEISEKSEIFDDQFSVERPDGSNFTLKIRSTKLEDSAMYFCASSEDSGGIKGDTQYFGPGTRLTVL.

The chain carries TRBV3-1 (or the pseudogene TRBV3-2) and TRBJ2-2; 11 nucleotides match TRBD1. The V and J ends lost 5 bases and 5 bases, in that order; junction bases with no gene match: 7. CDR3 length equals 16 residues. Germline V CDR1 and CDR2: LGHDT, YNNKEL (reference sequence). CDR3 residues: CASSNGQGARTGELFF. As DNA, the CDR3 is TGTGCCAGCAGCAACGGACAGGGGGCGAGAACCGGGGAGCTGTTTTTT.

This rearrangement joins TRBV28 to TRBJ1-3; D is undetermined. Germline CDR1 reads MDHEN; CDR2 reads SYDVKM. V shed 0 bases and J shed 0 bases, with 9 bases lying between them. CDR3 length: 16 residues. The chain's CDR3 is CASSLWGSYSGNTIYF. CDR3 coding DNA: TGTGCCAGCAGTTTATGGGGCAGTTACTCTGGAAACACCATATATTTT.

The chain carries TRBV3-1 (or the pseudogene TRBV3-2) and TRBJ1-4; D unclear. V was clipped by 4 bases and J by 11 bases, with 17 bases between them. The CDR3 extends over 14 amino acids. CDR1 and CDR2 from the germline V gene are LGHDT and YNNKEL (reference sequence). The CDR3 sequence is CASSPDPSVGKLFF. CDR3 nucleotide sequence: TGTGCCAGCAGCCCCGACCCCTCCGTGGGCAAACTGTTTTTT.

The J gene is TRBJ2-3, the V gene TRBV6-5, with D possibly being TRBD1 (6 bases). From germline, CDR1 is MNHEY and CDR2 SVGAGI. Trimming shortened V by 6 bases and J by 6 bases, and 16 bases separated the two germline ends. The CDR3 runs to 14 residues. DNA for the CDR3: TGTGCCAGCAGCCCCTCAGGGGTGGGTGATACGCAGTATTTT. Its protein is CASSPSGVGDTQYF.

J is TRBJ2-6 and V is TRBV19, with 8 positions matching TRBD1. The trim removed 8 bases at V and 4 bases at J, leaving 7 bases unmatched. Looked up from germline, CDR1 is LNHDA and CDR2 is SQIVND (reference sequence). The CDR3 has 15 amino acids. The CDR3 nucleotides are TGTGCCAGTTCCCATCAGGGGGCAGGGGCCAACGTCCTGACTTTC. Its translation is CASSHQGAGANVLTF.

The chain recombines TRBV4-2 with TRBJ1-6, with D perhaps TRBD1 (5 bases). Per germline, CDR1 LGHNA and CDR2 YNFKEQ. The CDR3 is made up of 15 amino acids. Trimming took 4 bases from V and 7 from J, leaving 14 bases between them. The CDR3: CASSLPQVTNSPLHF. The CDR3 DNA follows: TGTGCCAGCAGCCTTCCACAGGTGACAAATTCACCCCTCCACTTT.